This passage covers 14 T cell receptor beta chains from one sample sequenced in a study of blood T cell repertoires in COVID-19. Profiling relied on immunoSEQ multiplex PCR, and the TCRdb table lists in-frame clones only, not all of them. The data hold 270,000 or so clones, with 89% observed a single time. The source material was peripheral blood. Receptors were obtained from a woman aged 40-49 years who had recovered from COVID-19.

The V and J genes are TRBV6-6 and TRBJ1-2, with 9 bases matching TRBD1. CDR3 length equals 17 residues. J lost 3 bases, V lost 5 bases, and 13 bases had no gene match. Germline CDR1 and CDR2: MNHNY and SVGAGI (reference sequence). CDR3 sequence (DNA): TGTGCCAGCAGTCCATTGGGACAGGGAATCTTAGACTATGGCTACACCTTC. Translation: CASSPLGQGILDYGYTF.

The sample holds one count of this clone. The chain is built from TRBV7-9 and TRBJ2-2; D not certain. With 2 bases removed from V and 8 bases from J, the gap between germline ends came to 9 bases. Germline lookup yields CDR1 SEHNR and CDR2 FQNEAQ (reference sequence). CDR3 size: 13 residues. The CDR3 region has the DNA TGTGCCAGCAGCTTAATGTACGGTGGGGAGCTGTTTTTT. Translated: CASSLMYGGELFF.

The chain links TRBV5-1 to TRBJ1-2, with 8 bases identical to TRBD1. The CDR3 covers 16 residues. J gave up 3 bases and V 4 bases, and 11 bases lay outside the gene matches. Germline V gene lookup returns CDR1 SGHRS and CDR2 YFSETQ. CDR3 in DNA: TGCGCCAGCAGCCCGCGACGACAGGGGAAGGACTATGGCTACACCTTC. It yields the protein CASSPRRQGKDYGYTF.

The genes are TRBV19 and TRBJ2-2, with 11 bases matching TRBD1. The CDR3 extends over 16 amino acids. Germline trimming cut 7 bases from V and 7 bases from J; bases unmatched to any gene: 11. The germline CDR1 and CDR2 sequences are LNHDA and SQIVND (reference sequence). CDR3 amino acids: CASTSMDRGLDGELFF. As DNA, the CDR3 is TGTGCCAGTACCTCAATGGACAGGGGGCTTGACGGGGAGCTGTTTTTT.

The chain combines TRBV10-3 with TRBJ1-3; tentatively, D is TRBD1 (5 bases). There are 17 residues in the CDR3. The germline gives CDR1 ENHRY, CDR2 SYGVKD. Trimming left V 8 bases short and J 0 bases short, with 20 bases between. CDR3 protein: CAILEWGGDLSGNTIYF. The CDR3 nucleotides are TGTGCCATCCTAGAATGGGGCGGTGACCTCTCTGGAAACACCATATATTTT.

The CDR3 sequence: CASSYARQNRPGELFF. Here the CDR3 DNA reads TGTGCCAGCAGTTACGCAAGACAGAATCGGCCCGGGGAGCTGTTTTTT. The rearrangement uses TRBV6-8 and TRBJ2-2; possibly TRBD1 for D (5 bases). Germline CDR1 MNHGY, CDR2 SAAAGT. V lost 2 bases, J lost 6 bases, and 16 bases lay in between. CDR3 length: 16 residues.

This clone was picked up one time. V usage is TRBV2 and J usage is TRBJ2-1; 14 nucleotides line up with TRBD2. With V trimmed by 8 bases and J by 9 bases, 9 bases remained unmatched. The CDR3 length is 15 residues. Germline V gene lookup returns CDR1 SNHLY and CDR2 FYNNEI. In DNA form, the CDR3 reads TGTGCCAGCGGACCGGGACTAGCGGGAGTGGGTGAGCAGTTCTTC. Encoded protein: CASGPGLAGVGEQFF.

The rearrangement joins TRBV9 to TRBJ2-3; TRBD2 matches at 12 bases. The CDR3 loop spans 18 amino acids. V was clipped by 3 bases and J by 3 bases; unmatched bases: 11. Germline CDR1 SGDLS, CDR2 YYNGEE. Here the CDR3 reads CASSAEKGLAGRTDTQYF. In DNA form, the CDR3 reads TGTGCCAGCAGCGCCGAAAAAGGACTAGCGGGGCGTACAGATACGCAGTATTTT. The variable domain in full, with the rest retrieved from reference TRBV9 and TRBJ2-3, is DSGVTQTPKHLITATGQRVTLRCSPRSGDLSVYWYQQSLDQGLQFLIQYYNGEERAKGNILERFSAQQFPDLHSELNLSSLELGDSALYFCASSAEKGLAGRTDTQYFGPGTRLTVL.

This sequence joins TRBV3-1 (or the pseudogene TRBV3-2) and TRBJ2-1; 13 bases are shared with TRBD2. After removal of 0 bases from V and 7 bases from J, the junction contained 12 bases not matched to a gene. This CDR3 has 19 residues. Germline V lookup: CDR1 LGHDT, CDR2 YNNKEL (reference sequence). The CDR3 is CASSQERTSGSLYPNEQFF. In DNA, the CDR3 is TGTGCCAGCAGCCAAGAAAGGACTAGCGGGAGTTTGTACCCGAATGAGCAGTTCTTC.

This chain uses TRBV9 with TRBJ1-2; tentative D call: TRBD1 (6 bases). The CDR3 has 14 amino acids. The germline V and J ends were trimmed by 3 bases and 4 bases, with 13 bases remaining between them. CDR1 and CDR2 from the germline V gene are SGDLS and YYNGEE. The CDR3 bases are TGTGCCAGCAGCGGGGACACCGTTGGCTATGGCTACACCTTC. Encoded protein: CASSGDTVGYGYTF.

V gene TRBV5-4 combines with J gene TRBJ1-2; 9 bases are shared with TRBD1. Looked up from germline, CDR1 is SGHNT and CDR2 is YYREEE (reference sequence). V gave up 1 base and J gave up 7 bases; unmatched junction bases: 5. The CDR3 runs 14 residues. In nucleotides, the CDR3 is TGTGCCAGCAGCTTGACAGGGGGCGAATCTGGCTACACCTTC. Translating it yields CASSLTGGESGYTF.

The chain is built from TRBV30 and TRBJ2-1; 9 nucleotides agree with TRBD2. V trimming: 2 bases; J trimming: 7 bases; junction bases outside the gene matches: 6. Germline CDR1 is GTSNPN and CDR2 is SVGIG (reference sequence). The CDR3 has 14 residues. This CDR3 reads CAWSLGLARNEQFF. The CDR3 nucleotides read TGTGCCTGGAGTCTAGGACTAGCGCGGAATGAGCAGTTCTTC.

J is TRBJ1-1 and V is TRBV6-1; D may be TRBD1 (5 bases). The CDR3 runs 16 residues. Trimming removed 1 base at V and 4 bases at J, with 16 bases between. The germline CDR1 and CDR2 sequences are MNHNS and SASEGT. CDR3 bases: TGTGCCAGCAGTGAAGAGGTTGGGCAGGGTAGCACTGAAGCTTTCTTT. It yields the protein CASSEEVGQGSTEAFF.

V and J are TRBV15 and TRBJ2-5; TRBD1 matches at 10 bases. The CDR3 has 15 amino acids. J gave up 5 bases and V 2 bases, and 5 bases lay outside the gene matches. CDR1 and CDR2 (germline): LNHNV, YYDKDF (reference sequence). The CDR3 DNA follows: TGTGCCACCAGCAGATTGACAGGGGGCGGGGAGACCCAGTACTTC. Translation: CATSRLTGGGETQYF.